This paragraph reports one T cell receptor (beta chain). One end of the junction fails to match germline, which may point to a read error. At the DNA level, this CDR3 is encoded by other sequences in the same sample as well. The data are from a study of cytomegalovirus exposure and HLA in healthy donors. Primers included in the PCR were 60 Vbeta and 13 Jbeta primers. Sequencing was performed with immunoSEQ multiplex PCR; in TCRdb, only in-frame clones are kept and a portion is missing. The profile shows some 110,000 clones, roughly four fifths of them singletons. The germline CDR1 and CDR2 sequences are MNHNS and SASEGT. CDR3 length: 13 amino acids.

The sequence was obtained from a man between 45 and 60 years old in good health and CMV-seronegative. Sequenced: PBMCs. The chain links TRBV6-1 to TRBJ1-6, with D perhaps TRBD1 (5 bases). CDR3 bases: TGCGCCAGCAGTGAAGCATGGGGCATACCCCTCCACTTT. Translation gives CASSEAWGIPLHF.